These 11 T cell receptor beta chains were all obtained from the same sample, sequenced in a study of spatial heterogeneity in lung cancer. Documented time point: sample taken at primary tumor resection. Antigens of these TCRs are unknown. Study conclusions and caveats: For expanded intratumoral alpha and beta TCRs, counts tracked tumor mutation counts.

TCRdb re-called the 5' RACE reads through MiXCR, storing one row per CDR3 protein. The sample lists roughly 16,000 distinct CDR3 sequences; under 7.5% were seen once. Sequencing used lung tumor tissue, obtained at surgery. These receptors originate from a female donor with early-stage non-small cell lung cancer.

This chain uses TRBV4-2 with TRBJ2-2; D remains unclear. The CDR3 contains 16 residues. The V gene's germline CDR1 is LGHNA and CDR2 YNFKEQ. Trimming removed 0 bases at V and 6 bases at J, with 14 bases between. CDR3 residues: CASSQEMGVRPGELFF. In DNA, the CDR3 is TGTGCCAGCAGCCAAGAAATGGGCGTCCGACCCGGGGAGCTGTTTTTT.

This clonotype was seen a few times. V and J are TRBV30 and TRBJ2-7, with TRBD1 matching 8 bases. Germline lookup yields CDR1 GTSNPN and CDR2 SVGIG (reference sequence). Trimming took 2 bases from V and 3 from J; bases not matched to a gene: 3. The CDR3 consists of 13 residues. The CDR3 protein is CAWSRDRGYEQYF. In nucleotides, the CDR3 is TGTGCCTGGAGTCGAGACAGGGGCTACGAGCAGTACTTC.

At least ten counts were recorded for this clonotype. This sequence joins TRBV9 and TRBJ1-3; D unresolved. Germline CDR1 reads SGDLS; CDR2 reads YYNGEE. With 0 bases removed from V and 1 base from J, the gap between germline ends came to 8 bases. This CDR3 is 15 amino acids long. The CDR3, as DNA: TGTGCCAGCAGCGTAGAAGGTGATTCTGGAAACACCATATATTTT. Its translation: CASSVEGDSGNTIYF. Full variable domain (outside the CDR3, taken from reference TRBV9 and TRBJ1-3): DSGVTQTPKHLITATGQRVTLRCSPRSGDLSVYWYQQSLDQGLQFLIQYYNGEERAKGNILERFSAQQFPDLHSELNLSSLELGDSALYFCASSVEGDSGNTIYFGEGSWLTVV.

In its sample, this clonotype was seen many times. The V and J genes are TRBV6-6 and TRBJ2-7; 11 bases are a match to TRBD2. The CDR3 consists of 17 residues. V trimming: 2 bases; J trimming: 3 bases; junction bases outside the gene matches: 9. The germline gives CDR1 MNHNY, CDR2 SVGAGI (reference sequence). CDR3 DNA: TGTGCCAGCAGTTACCTAAATCGACTAGCGGGGAGCTACGAGCAGTACTTC. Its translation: CASSYLNRLAGSYEQYF.

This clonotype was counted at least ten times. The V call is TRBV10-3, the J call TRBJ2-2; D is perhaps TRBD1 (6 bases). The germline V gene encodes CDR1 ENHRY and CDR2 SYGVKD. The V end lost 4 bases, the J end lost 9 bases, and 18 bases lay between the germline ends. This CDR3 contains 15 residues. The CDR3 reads CAISGGGLGVRELFF. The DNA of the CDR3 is TGTGCCATCAGTGGTGGGGGCCTCGGGGTCCGGGAGCTGTTTTTT.

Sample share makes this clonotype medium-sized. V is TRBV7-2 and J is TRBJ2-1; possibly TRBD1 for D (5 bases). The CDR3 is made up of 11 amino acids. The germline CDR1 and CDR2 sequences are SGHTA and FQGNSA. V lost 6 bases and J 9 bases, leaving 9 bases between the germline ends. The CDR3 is CASSQGGEQFF. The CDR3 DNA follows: TGTGCCAGCAGTCAGGGTGGTGAGCAGTTCTTC. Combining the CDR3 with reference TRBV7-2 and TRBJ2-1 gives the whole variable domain GAGVSQSPSNKVTEKGKDVELRCDPISGHTALYWYRQSLGQGLEFLIYFQGNSAPDKSGLPSDRFSAERTGGSVSTLTIQRTQQEDSAVYLCASSQGGEQFFGPGTRLTVL.

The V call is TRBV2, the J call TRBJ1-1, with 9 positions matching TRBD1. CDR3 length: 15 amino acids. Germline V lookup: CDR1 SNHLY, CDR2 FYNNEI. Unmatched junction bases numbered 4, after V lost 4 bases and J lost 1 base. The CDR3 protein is CASSGTGEGNTEAFF. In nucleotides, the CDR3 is TGTGCCAGCAGTGGGACAGGGGAAGGGAACACTGAAGCTTTCTTT.

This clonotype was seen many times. CDR3 coding DNA: TGTGCCTGGAGTCCCGATACCTCGAGGACCAACGTCCTGACTTTC. Amino acid sequence: CAWSPDTSRTNVLTF. The chain has TRBV30 and TRBJ2-6; no clear D. Between the trimmed V and J ends, which lost 2 bases and 8 bases, there was a span of 16 bases. CDR1 and CDR2 from the germline V gene are GTSNPN and SVGIG (reference sequence). The CDR3 runs 15 residues. The full variable domain, completed using reference TRBV30 and TRBJ2-6, is SQTIHQWPATLVQPVGSPLSLECTVEGTSNPNLYWYRQAAGRGLQLLFYSVGIGQISSEVPQNLSASRPQDRQFILSSKKLLLSDSGFYLCAWSPDTSRTNVLTFGAGSRLTVL.

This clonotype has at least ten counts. CDR3 region: CAIRDRPFTGELFF. DNA of the CDR3: TGTGCCATTCGGGACAGGCCTTTCACCGGGGAGCTGTTTTTT. The genes are TRBV15 and TRBJ2-2; the match to TRBD1 covers 8 bases. After removal of 10 bases from V and 4 bases from J, the junction contained 8 bases not matched to a gene. The CDR3 loop spans 14 amino acids. Looked up from germline, CDR1 is LNHNV and CDR2 is YYDKDF (reference sequence).

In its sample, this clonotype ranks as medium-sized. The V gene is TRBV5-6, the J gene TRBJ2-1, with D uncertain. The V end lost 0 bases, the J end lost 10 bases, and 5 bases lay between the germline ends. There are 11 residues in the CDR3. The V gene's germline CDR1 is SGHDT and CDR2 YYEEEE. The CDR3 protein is CASSLAGEQFF. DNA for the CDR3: TGTGCCAGCAGCTTGGCTGGCGAGCAGTTCTTC.

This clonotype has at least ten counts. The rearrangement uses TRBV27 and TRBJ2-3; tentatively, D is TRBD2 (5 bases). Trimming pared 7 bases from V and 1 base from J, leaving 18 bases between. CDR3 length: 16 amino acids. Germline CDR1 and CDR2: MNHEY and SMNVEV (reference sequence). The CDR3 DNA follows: TGTGCCAGCACCTTTACGAAATCGCGGGGCACAGATACGCAGTATTTT. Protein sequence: CASTFTKSRGTDTQYF.